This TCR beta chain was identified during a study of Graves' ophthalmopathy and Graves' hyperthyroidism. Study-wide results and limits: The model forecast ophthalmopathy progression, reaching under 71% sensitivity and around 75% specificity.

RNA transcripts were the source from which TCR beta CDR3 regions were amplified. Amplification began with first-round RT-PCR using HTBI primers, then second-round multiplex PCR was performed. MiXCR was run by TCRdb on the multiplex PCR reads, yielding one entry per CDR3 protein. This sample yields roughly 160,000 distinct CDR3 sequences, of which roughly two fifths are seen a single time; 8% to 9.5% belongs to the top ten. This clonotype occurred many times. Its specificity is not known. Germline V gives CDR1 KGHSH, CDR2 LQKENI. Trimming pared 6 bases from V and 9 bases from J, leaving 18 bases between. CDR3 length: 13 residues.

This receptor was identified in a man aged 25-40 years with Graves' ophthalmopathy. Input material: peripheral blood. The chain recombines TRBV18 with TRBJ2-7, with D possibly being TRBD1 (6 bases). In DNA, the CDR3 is TGTGCCAGCTCCGTCGAACAGGGAATCCCGCAGTACTTC. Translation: CASSVEQGIPQYF.